The T cell receptor (beta chain) described here comes from a study of metastatic and nonmetastatic thyroid tumors. CDR1 SGHVS and CDR2 FNYEAQ come from the germline V gene. V gave up 0 bases and J gave up 8 bases, with 11 bases separating them. The CDR3 is 13 residues long. This clone has at least ten counts. Each patient went into thyroid surgery without having received any treatment. TCRdb re-clonotyped the PCR reads via MiXCR. The sample yields 75,000 to 95,000 clones, roughly 13% seen once. The sample comprised blood. The receptor comes from a female donor with papillary thyroid cancer or a benign thyroid nodule (not recorded which). Some clones in this sample may be carry-over from other donors' samples. The rearrangement joins TRBV7-6 to TRBJ2-7; D unclear. CDR3: CASSLAGEIQQYF. The CDR3 nucleotides read TGTGCCAGCAGCTTAGCTGGGGAAATCCAGCAGTACTTC.